This section outlines one T cell receptor (beta chain) sequence together with its context. This clonotype has just a few counts. Its antigen is unknown. Base-call qualities are not available, and no considerably larger clone is one nucleotide away. CDR1 SEHNR and CDR2 FQNEAQ were looked up in the germline V gene (reference sequence). From the cysteine up to the phenylalanine, the CDR3 has a length of 12 residues. Solely the CDR3 DNA is kept, with 36 bases framed from the first base. Trimming removed 0 bases from V and 4 bases from J, leaving 4 bases between the germline ends. The data originate from a study of vaccination and CD4 T cells after COVID-19 (dated by TCRdb to about 2022). A note on the overall study: The convalescent cohort comprised six males and four females, including two Hispanic individuals, seven Caucasians, two Asians and one multiracial person. Each participant got two doses of either the Pfizer-BioNTech BNT162b2 vaccine (n=8) or the Moderna mRNA-1273 vaccine (n=2). Post-COVID blood samples from convalescent patients were collected a median of around 100 days after diagnosis, with a range of about 35 to 180 days. Post-vaccine blood samples were collected a median of approximately eleven weeks after the second vaccine dose, ranging from roughly 12 to 250 days. The cultures were stimulated with overlapping spike peptide pools from SARS-CoV-2 and from the common cold coronaviruses HCoV-NL63, HCoV-OC43 and HCoV-229E. In control cultures, a CEFX viral epitope pool was used as positive control, an HIV-1 Nef peptide pool was used as negative control, or no peptide was added. The spike-specific CD4+ TCR repertoire was compared before and after mRNA vaccination in fewer than eleven COVID-19 convalescent patients and several infection-naive healthy vaccine recipients.

This specimen's treatment or condition label, per the study, means: approximately 9-day PBMC culture with coronavirus spike peptide pools or control peptides (ViraFEST assay). The study used the ViraFEST assay, which expanded antigen-specific T cells with peptide pools and then identified expanded clonotypes by TCR sequencing. Healthy vaccine recipients had no prior SARS-CoV-2 infection, confirmed by negative nucleocapsid antibody tests before and after vaccination. PBMCs were cultured at around 2 million per well in IMDM supplemented with approximately 5% human AB serum and 9.5 to 10 IU/ml IL-2, with 10 ug/ml peptide pools added. Half of the culture medium was replaced with fresh IL-2-containing medium on days 3 and 7. Once the cells had been in culture for about 10 days, the EasySep CD4+ T cell isolation kit was used to isolate CD4+ T cells by negative selection. Ficoll-Paque Plus gradient centrifugation was used to isolate PBMCs from whole blood, and the isolated PBMCs were then either used fresh or cryopreserved at -140C. Culture conditions were generally each tested in triplicate wells.

Preparation of the library involved PCR. At the Johns Hopkins FTIC core, DNA from the cultured CD4+ T cells underwent TCR sequencing with the Oncomine TCR Beta short-read assay. The QIAamp micro DNA kit was used to extract genomic DNA from the cultured CD4+ T cells. Oncomine TCR Beta libraries made from cultured CD4+ T cells were pooled using unique dual indexes and sequenced on an Illumina iSeq 100. From the authors' description of their analysis: Non-productive sequences were removed, and CDR3s not starting with C, not ending with F or W, or shorter than 7 amino acids were discarded. The MANAFEST web application was used to identify antigen-specific clonotypes by comparing peptide-stimulated wells against reference wells and other culture wells. Positive clones required FDR below 0.05, an odds ratio above 5, and productive frequency above 0.1% in at least two of three replicate wells. Cross-reactive clonotypes were defined as significantly expanded in both SARS-CoV-2 spike wells and at least one common cold coronavirus spike condition. CDR3 homology was assessed with Levenshtein distances (stringdist) and unrooted phylogenetic trees (ape) in R version 3.6.1. Using fastp trimming at Q25 and MiXCR clonotype assembly, TCRdb reanalyzed the public sequencing data and kept in-frame beta chains. Under each unique CDR3 protein, matching rows form one entry showing the most common genes and DNA. V and J calls and clone size were set by TCRdb, not the authors. For this sample the table gives fewer than 30,000 distinct CDR3 sequences, of which 50% to 65% were detected only once. The top ten clones comprise under 30% of the sample.

What the study reported, not specific to this receptor: An increase in the median number of SARS-CoV-2-reactive clonotypes from approximately 20 after infection to a few dozen after vaccination was observed, but the change was not found to be significant. The study included relatively few convalescent patients and did not analyze early timepoints after natural infection. In convalescent patients, nearly all vaccine-specific clones (304 of 307) were found to be mono-reactive for SARS-CoV-2 spike rather than cross-reactive with common cold coronaviruses. In convalescent patients, a median around 85% of post-vaccine SARS-CoV-2-reactive clones were detected only after vaccination, and vaccine-specific priming was suggested by this finding.

The receptor comes from a human donor who received a COVID-19 vaccine. The rearranged segments are TRBV7-9 and TRBJ2-7, with the D gene call left open. This specimen was CD4+ T cells from blood, cultured in vitro, taken before SARS-CoV-2 vaccination. DNA sequence: TGTGCCAGCAGCTTAGCGCTGTACGAGCAGTACTTC. Translated, this is CASSLALYEQYF.